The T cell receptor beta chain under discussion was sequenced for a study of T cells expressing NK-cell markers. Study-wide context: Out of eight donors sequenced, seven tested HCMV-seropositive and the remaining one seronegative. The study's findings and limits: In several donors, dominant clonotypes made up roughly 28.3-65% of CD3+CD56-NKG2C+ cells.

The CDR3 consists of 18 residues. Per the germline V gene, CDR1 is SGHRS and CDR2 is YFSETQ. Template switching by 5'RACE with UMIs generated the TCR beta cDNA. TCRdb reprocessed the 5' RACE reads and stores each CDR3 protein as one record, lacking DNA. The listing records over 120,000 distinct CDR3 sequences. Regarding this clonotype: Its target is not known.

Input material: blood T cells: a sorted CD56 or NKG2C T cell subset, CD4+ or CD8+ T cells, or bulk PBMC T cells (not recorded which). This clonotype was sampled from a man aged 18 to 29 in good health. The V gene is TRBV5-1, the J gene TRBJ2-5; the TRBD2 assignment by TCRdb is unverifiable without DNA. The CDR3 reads CASSFKPLGREIGETQYF.